The rows below give T cell receptor beta chains drawn from one sample of a study of tumour-infiltrating T cells in Burkitt lymphoma. Clones were sequenced by immunoSEQ multiplex PCR, and TCRdb holds only the in-frame ones, with some missing. The sample includes about 3,700 clones, about 19% of them seen just once. Sequencing was done on a sample of tumor tissue. The receptors derive from a human donor with Burkitt lymphoma. CDR3s include the opening cysteine and the closing phenylalanine or tryptophan. The D gene is left open where the match is weak. Rows may omit the clone size; those that give it use once, few, many or a size class.

TRBD1	few	TRBV27	TRBJ2-1	16	TGTGCCAGCAGCCACCCTGAGGCAGGGGGCAACAATGAGCAGTTCTTC	CASSHPEAGGNNEQFF
NA	few	TRBV27	TRBJ2-2	14	TGTGCCAGCAGTTCGGGACTGAACACCGGGGAGCTGTTTTTT	CASSSGLNTGELFF
NA	few	TRBV27	TRBJ2-1	15	TGTGCCAGCAGTTCAGGGACCGTCTCCTACAATGAGCAGTTCTTC	CASSSGTVSYNEQFF
TRBD2	few	TRBV7-2	TRBJ2-7	17	TGTGCCAGCAGCTTAAACTCTTTGCGTGGCGGGAGCAGCGAGCAGTACTTC	CASSLNSLRGGSSEQYF
NA	few	TRBV5-1	TRBJ1-1	13	TGCGCCAGCCTTTCTGGTACGGGCACTGAAGCTTTCTTT	CASLSGTGTEAFF
TRBD2	few	TRBV7-9	TRBJ2-7	16	TGTGCCAGCAGCCCGCGACTAGCGGGAGGCCCCCACGAGCAGTACTTC	CASSPRLAGGPHEQYF
NA	few	TRBV4-1	TRBJ2-7	16	TGCGCCAGCAGCCAAGATTGGGGGCGGGAGTATGGTGAGCAGTACTTC	CASSQDWGREYGEQYF
TRBD1	few	TRBV6-5	TRBJ1-4	14	TGTGCCAGCAGTTCCGGACAGGGTGGAGAAAAACTGTTTTTT	CASSSGQGGEKLFF
NA	NA	TRBV9	TRBJ1-2	14	TGTGCCAGCAGCGCGGAGACCACTAACTATGGCTACACCTTC	CASSAETTNYGYTF
TRBD2	few	TRBV2	TRBJ2-2	12	TGTGCCAGCAGCCGGACTAGCGCGGAGCTGTTTTTT	CASSRTSAELFF
TRBD2	NA	TRBV5-1	TRBJ2-3	16	TGCGCCAGCAGGTACGTCAGCGGGATGGGCACAGATACGCAGTATTTT	CASRYVSGMGTDTQYF
TRBD2	few	TRBV4-2	TRBJ2-5	17	TGTGCCAGCAGCCAATACCTAGCGGGAGGGATCCAAGAGACCCAGTACTTC	CASSQYLAGGIQETQYF
NA	NA	TRBV7-6	TRBJ2-1	14	TGTGCCAGCAGCGGCGGACCAAACAACAATGAGCAGTTCTTC	CASSGGPNNNEQFF
NA	NA	TRBV29-1	TRBJ2-1	11	TGCAGCGTTGCCTGGCGAAATGAGCAGTTCTTC	CSVAWRNEQFF
NA	NA	TRBV7-9	TRBJ2-7	14	TGTGCCAGCAGCTTAGGGGGGCCAACCTACGAGCAGTACTTC	CASSLGGPTYEQYF
TRBD1	NA	TRBV6-6	TRBJ1-4	15	TGTGCCAGCAGTTTAACACAGGGGCCGTATGAAAAACTGTTTTTT	CASSLTQGPYEKLFF
NA	few	TRBV7-2	TRBJ2-7	16	TGTGCCAGCAGCTTTGCAAGGGGTCAGGCGAATTACGAGCAGTACTTC	CASSFARGQANYEQYF
NA	once	TRBV5-6	TRBJ2-7	15	TGTACCAGCAGCCAGCCCTCCGGGACCATCTACGAGCAGTACTTC	CTSSQPSGTIYEQYF
NA	few	TRBV27	TRBJ1-1	14	TGTGCCAGCAGTCTCGCTGACACGTACACTGAAGCTTTCTTT	CASSLADTYTEAFF
NA	NA	TRBV2	TRBJ2-2	15	TGTGCCAGCAGTGAAGCCAGGGCTCTCACCGGGGAGCTGTTTTTT	CASSEARALTGELFF
NA	few	TRBV4-2	TRBJ1-4	17	TGTGCCAGCAGCCAAGGCTTCCTAGGGATTGGTGATGAAAAACTGTTTTTT	CASSQGFLGIGDEKLFF
NA	few	TRBV7-3	TRBJ2-5	14	TGTGCCAGCAGCAATGGGTATAGAGAAGAGACCCAGTACTTC	CASSNGYREETQYF
NA	NA	TRBV18	TRBJ1-5	21	TGTGCCAGCTCACCACGGTATCCCCTTGGACCAGGGAATTATAGCAATCAGCCCCAGCATTTT	CASSPRYPLGPGNYSNQPQHF
TRBD2	few	TRBV29-1	TRBJ2-1	14	TGCAGCGTTGAGGGGGGCGGGAGGGCTAGAGAGCAGTTCTTC	CSVEGGGRAREQFF
NA	NA	TRBV7-9	TRBJ1-6	14	TGTGCCAGCAGCTTAGTGCTAGCCCTCTCACCCCTCCACTTT	CASSLVLALSPLHF
NA	few	TRBV27	TRBJ2-7	13	TGTGCCAGCTGTCCCGGCGGGACCTACGAGCAGTACTTC	CASCPGGTYEQYF
NA	NA	TRBV9	TRBJ1-2	14	TGTGCCAGCAGCGTAGAGGACAGCATCTATGGCTACACCTTC	CASSVEDSIYGYTF
NA	NA	TRBV7-3	TRBJ1-2	14	TGTGCCAGCAGCTTAAAGGCTGGCAGCCATGGCTACACCTTC	CASSLKAGSHGYTF
NA	NA	TRBV7-2	TRBJ1-4	13	TGTGCCAGCAGCTACAGTGCGCAGAAAAAACTGTTTTTT	CASSYSAQKKLFF
NA	few	TRBV15	TRBJ2-7	16	TGTGCCACCAGCAGCCCAGGACGGACTCCCTCCTACGAGCAGTACTTC	CATSSPGRTPSYEQYF
NA	NA	TRBV29-1	TRBJ2-7	13	TGCAGCGTTGCACAGGTAAAGGACTACGAGCAGTACTTC	CSVAQVKDYEQYF
TRBD2	few	TRBV28	TRBJ2-1	13	TGTGCCAGCAGTTCCCGCGGGGGGAAGGACGAGTTCTTC	CASSSRGGKDEFF
NA	few	TRBV10-3	TRBJ2-7	15	TGTGCCATCAGTGAGCGCTCGGGGGCGTTCTACGAGCAGTACTTC	CAISERSGAFYEQYF
TRBD2	NA	TRBV4-1	TRBJ2-3	16	TGCGCCAGCAGCCTACTAGCGGGAGGGCGTAAGGATACGCAGTATTTT	CASSLLAGGRKDTQYF
NA	NA	TRBV25-1	TRBJ1-1	14	TGTGCCAGCAGTGCCCGGGACAAAAACACTGAAGCTTTCTTT	CASSARDKNTEAFF
TRBD1	few	TRBV2	TRBJ1-5	13	TGTGCCAGCGGGACAGGGGGCAATCAGCCCCAGCATTTT	CASGTGGNQPQHF
TRBD2	NA	TRBV7-9	TRBJ2-7	15	TGTGCCAGCAGCTTAGGGCTAGCGGGAGGGCCCGAGCAGTACTTC	CASSLGLAGGPEQYF
NA	NA	TRBV11-2	TRBJ1-1	12	TGTGCCAGCAGCCTCACACAGGGAGGAGCTTTCTTT	CASSLTQGGAFF
TRBD1	NA	TRBV18	TRBJ2-7	16	TGTGCCAGCTCACCACGTTCGGGACAGGGGGCCTACGAGCAGTACTTC	CASSPRSGQGAYEQYF
NA	NA	TRBV19	TRBJ1-1	13	TGTGCCAGTACCGCCACGACGAACACTGAAGCTTTCTTT	CASTATTNTEAFF
NA	few	TRBV19	TRBJ2-6	14	TGTGCCAGTAGTATCCCCTCTGGGGCCAACGTCCTGACTTTC	CASSIPSGANVLTF
NA	NA	TRBV2	TRBJ1-1	11	TGTGCCAGCAGCCTGAACACTGAAGCTTTCTTT	CASSLNTEAFF
NA	NA	TRBV6-5	TRBJ1-1	13	TGTGCCAGCAGCCAGACAGGGAACACTGAAGCTTTCTTT	CASSQTGNTEAFF
NA	NA	TRBV4-3	TRBJ1-1	15	TGCGCCAGCAGCCAAGAAGGTCGGGGAAGAGAGAGGGCTTTCTTT	CASSQEGRGRERAFF
NA	NA	TRBV6-5	TRBJ1-2	15	TGTGCCAGCAGTGGGAATTACAGGGTAAACTATGGCTACACCTTC	CASSGNYRVNYGYTF
NA	NA	TRBV7-6	TRBJ2-7	12	TGTGCCAGCAGCCCCGGGACAAACGAGCAGTACTTC	CASSPGTNEQYF
TRBD1	NA	TRBV19	TRBJ1-2	13	TGTGCCACCATCAAGGAGGGGGCCTATGGCTACACCTTC	CATIKEGAYGYTF
TRBD1	few	TRBV29-1	TRBJ1-2	10	TGCAGCGTCGACAGGGATGGCTACACCTTC	CSVDRDGYTF
TRBD1	NA	TRBV7-2	TRBJ1-6	14	TGTGCCAGCAGCTCCGGGACAGGGATCTCACCCCTCCACTTT	CASSSGTGISPLHF
NA	NA	TRBV28	TRBJ2-7	13	TGTGCCAGCAGTTATGGGGTGGGGTACGAGCAGTACTTC	CASSYGVGYEQYF
NA	once	TRBV21-1	TRBJ2-1	11	TGTGCCAGCAGTCAACTCCGGACCAGGTTCTTC	CASSQLRTRFF
NA	few	TRBV28	TRBJ2-3	15	TGTGCCAGCAGTTTAATTGTGGGAGGAACAGATACGCAGTATTTT	CASSLIVGGTDTQYF
NA	few	TRBV2	TRBJ1-1	13	TGTGCCAGCAGAGCGACAGAGAACACTGAAGCTTTCTTT	CASRATENTEAFF
NA	NA	TRBV21-1	TRBJ1-2	16	TGTGCCAGCAGCCCGACACGGGGGGCGGAGGGGTATGGCTACACCTTC	CASSPTRGAEGYGYTF
NA	NA	TRBV9	TRBJ1-1	14	TGTGCCAGCAGCCCCCGCACCCTGAACACTGAAGCTTTCTTT	CASSPRTLNTEAFF
TRBD1	few	TRBV19	TRBJ2-7	13	TGTGCCAGTACCCCAGGGGGCTCCTACGAGCAGTACTTC	CASTPGGSYEQYF
TRBD2	NA	TRBV9	TRBJ2-4	15	TGTGCCAGCAGCGTAGACATGGCTAGCGGAAACATTCAGTACTTC	CASSVDMASGNIQYF
NA	NA	TRBV30	TRBJ2-7	15	TGTGCCTGGAGTAGCTCATCCGACCAGGCCTACGAGCAGTACTTC	CAWSSSSDQAYEQYF
NA	NA	TRBV5-1	TRBJ1-1	12	TGCGCCAGCAGCTTTCCGGGACAAGAAGCTTTCTTT	CASSFPGQEAFF
TRBD2	NA	TRBV27	TRBJ2-1	14	TGTGCCAGCACCAAACTAGCGGGAAGGGATGAGCAGTTCTTC	CASTKLAGRDEQFF